This T cell receptor (beta chain) appears in the sequencing data of a study of shared clonotypes between healthy human individuals. Using immunoSEQ multiplex PCR, the repertoire was profiled, and TCRdb retains in-frame clones only, with some absent. The sample yields about 1 million clones, roughly 75% seen once. Germline V gives CDR1 LGHNA, CDR2 YSLEER. Trimming stripped 0 bases from V and 4 bases from J, with 12 bases between. The CDR3 covers 15 residues. J is TRBJ2-5 and V is TRBV4-3; maybe TRBD1 (6 bases). The source of this sequence is a young man in good health. The sequenced material came from memory CD4+ T cells sorted from blood. Regarding subset: CD45RA-negative fraction. The CDR3 loop is CASSQDKGRGETQYF. In DNA, the CDR3 is TGCGCCAGCAGCCAAGATAAGGGCAGGGGAGAGACCCAGTACTTC.